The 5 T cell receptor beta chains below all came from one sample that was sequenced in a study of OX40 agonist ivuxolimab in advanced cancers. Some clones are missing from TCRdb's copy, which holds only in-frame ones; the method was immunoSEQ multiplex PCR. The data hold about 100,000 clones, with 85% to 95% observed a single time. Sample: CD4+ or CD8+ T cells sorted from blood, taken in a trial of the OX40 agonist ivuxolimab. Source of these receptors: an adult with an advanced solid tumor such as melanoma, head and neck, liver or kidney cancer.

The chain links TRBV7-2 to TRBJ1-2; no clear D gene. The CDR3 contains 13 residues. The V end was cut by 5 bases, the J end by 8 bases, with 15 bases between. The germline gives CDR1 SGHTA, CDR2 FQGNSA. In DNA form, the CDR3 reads TGTGCCAGCAGCCCCGGACCTTTGGAAGGCTACACCTTC. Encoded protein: CASSPGPLEGYTF.

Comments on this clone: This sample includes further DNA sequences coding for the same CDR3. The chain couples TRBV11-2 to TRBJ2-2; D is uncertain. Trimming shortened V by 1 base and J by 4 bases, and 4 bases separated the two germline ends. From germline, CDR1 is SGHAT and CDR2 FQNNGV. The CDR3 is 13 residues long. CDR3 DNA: TGTGCCAGCAGCTTAGCTGGCACCGGGGAGCTGTTTTTT. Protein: CASSLAGTGELFF.

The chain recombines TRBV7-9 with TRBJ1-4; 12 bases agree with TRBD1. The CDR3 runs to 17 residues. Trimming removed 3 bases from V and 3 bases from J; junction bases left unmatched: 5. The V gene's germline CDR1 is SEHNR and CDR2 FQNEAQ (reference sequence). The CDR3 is CASSLGTGGMSNEKLFF. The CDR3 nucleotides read TGTGCCAGCAGCTTGGGGACAGGGGGCATGTCTAATGAAAAACTGTTTTTT.

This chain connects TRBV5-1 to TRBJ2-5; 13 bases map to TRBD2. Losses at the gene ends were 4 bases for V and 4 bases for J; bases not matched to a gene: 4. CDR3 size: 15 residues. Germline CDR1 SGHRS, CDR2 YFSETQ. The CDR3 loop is CASSRGLAGVETQYF. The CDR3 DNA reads TGCGCCAGCAGCAGAGGACTAGCGGGAGTAGAGACCCAGTACTTC.

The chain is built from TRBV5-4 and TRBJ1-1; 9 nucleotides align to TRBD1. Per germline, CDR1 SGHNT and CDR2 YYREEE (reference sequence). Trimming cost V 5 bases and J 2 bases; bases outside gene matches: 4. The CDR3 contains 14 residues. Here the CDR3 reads CASSLQGANTEAFF. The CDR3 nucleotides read TGTGCCAGCAGTCTACAGGGGGCCAACACTGAAGCTTTCTTT. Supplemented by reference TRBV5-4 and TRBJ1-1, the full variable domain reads ETGVTQSPTHLIKTRGQQVTLRCSSQSGHNTVSWYQQALGQGPQFIFQYYREEENGRGNFPPRFSGLQFPNYSSELNVNALELDDSALYLCASSLQGANTEAFFGQGTRLTVV.